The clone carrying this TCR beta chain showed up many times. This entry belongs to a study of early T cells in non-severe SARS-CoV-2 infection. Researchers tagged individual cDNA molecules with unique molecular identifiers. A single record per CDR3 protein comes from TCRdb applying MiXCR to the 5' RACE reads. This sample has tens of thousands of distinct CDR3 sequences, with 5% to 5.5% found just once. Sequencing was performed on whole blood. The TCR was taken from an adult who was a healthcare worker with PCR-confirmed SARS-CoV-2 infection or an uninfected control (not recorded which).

CDR3 loop: CSARAGTSWGGDPSTDTQYF. CDR3 nucleotide sequence: TGCAGTGCTAGAGCTGGGACTAGCTGGGGGGGAGACCCTAGCACAGATACGCAGTATTTT. The chain has TRBV20-1 and TRBJ2-3; TRBD2 aligns across 9 bases. CDR1 and CDR2 (germline): DFQATT, SNEGSKA (reference sequence). The CDR3 contains 20 residues. V lost 1 base and J lost 0; bases outside the gene matches: 17.